The T cell receptor (beta chain) described here comes from a study of blood T cell repertoires in COVID-19. Study summary: T cells, B-cell-depleted T cells, or PBMCs supplied cDNA or gDNA.

Produced via immunoSEQ multiplex PCR; TCRdb's table is partial and in-frame only. The sample carries about 66,000 clones, around 89% recorded once. Input material: peripheral blood. The TCR sequence derives from a woman in her seventies with acute or convalescent COVID-19.

CDR3 region: CASSLLGQGSSYEQYF. DNA for the CDR3: TGTGCCAGCAGTTTACTCGGACAGGGCTCCTCCTACGAGCAGTACTTC. The rearrangement links TRBV28 to TRBJ2-7, with 8 positions matching TRBD1. Germline CDR1 reads MDHEN; CDR2 reads SYDVKM. Losses at the gene ends were 2 bases for V and 0 bases for J; bases not matched to a gene: 6. This CDR3 region has 16 residues.